This T cell receptor beta chain was recovered during a study of T cells in Graves' hyperthyroidism and ophthalmopathy. This clonotype was counted at least ten times. Its target is not known. Pregnant or lactating patients were excluded, as were those with uncontrolled infection or other autoimmune disease. Study-level results: Ophthalmopathy and stable hyperthyroidism were separated by a 13 V-J model. The model's output predicted ophthalmopathy at a median of about 6.5 months prior to onset.

RNA transcripts gave rise to amplified TCR beta CDR3 regions. The primer set for the first-round RT-PCR of the TCR CDR3 was HTBI. MiXCR, applied by TCRdb to the multiplex PCR reads, yields one record per CDR3 protein. The table includes roughly 500,000 distinct CDR3 sequences, over 35% detected once. Trimming shortened V by 4 bases and J by 2 bases, and 12 bases separated the two germline ends. CDR3 length equals 13 residues. Germline assignment: CDR1 SQVTM and CDR2 ANQGSEA. The TCR sequence derives from an adult woman with Graves' disease, either hyperthyroidism or ophthalmopathy (not recorded which). Sequencing used peripheral blood or thyroid tissue (not recorded which). The rearrangement joins TRBV29-1 to TRBJ2-7, with D hard to call. The CDR3 nucleotides are TGCAGCGTTGGAGCAGAAACCACCTACGAGCAGTACTTC. It is translated as CSVGAETTYEQYF.